This entry lists 27 T cell receptor beta chains sequenced from one sample in a study of human T cells and chemical hapten exposure. Via MiXCR, TCRdb re-called the RACE reads, giving one row per CDR3 protein. The table has tens of thousands of distinct CDR3 sequences, about 6.8% seen once. Time point described: patch test 1, 2 weeks after DPC sensitization. As for treatment: therapeutic diphenylcyclopropenone sensitization with weekly scalp DPC. Sequenced material: whole blood, taken in connection with sensitization to the hapten diphenylcyclopropenone (DPC). The receptor source for this set is a woman in her twenties or thirties with alopecia areata. Some clones in this sample may be carry-over from other donors' samples.

This sequence joins TRBV4-1 and TRBJ1-1, with no clear D. The CDR3 consists of 15 residues. Germline V CDR1 and CDR2: MGHRA, YSYEKL. V was clipped by 4 bases and J by 0 bases, with 12 bases between them. CDR3 region: CASSPQPGMNTEAFF. The CDR3, as DNA: TGCGCCAGCAGCCCTCAACCGGGGATGAACACTGAAGCTTTCTTT.

The chain has TRBV6-1 and TRBJ1-1; maybe TRBD1 (5 bases). Germline CDR1 MNHNS, CDR2 SASEGT. V lost 7 bases to trimming and J lost 7 bases, with 10 bases between them. The CDR3 has 11 residues. The CDR3 reads CASIIGGEAFF. In DNA, the CDR3 is TGTGCCAGCATAATTGGGGGTGAAGCTTTCTTT.

This clonotype was detected ten times or more. This rearrangement joins TRBV14 to TRBJ2-7; D is undetermined. CDR3 length: 13 residues. Per the germline V gene, CDR1 is SGHDN and CDR2 is FVKESK. V was trimmed by 0 bases and J by 4 bases, leaving 7 bases between them. CDR3 bases: TGTGCCAGCAGCCAAGATGCCCCGTACGAGCAGTACTTC. As protein: CASSQDAPYEQYF.

This clonotype was observed many times. This rearrangement joins TRBV5-1 to TRBJ2-3, with D possibly TRBD2 on 6 matching bases. CDR1 is SGHRS and CDR2 is YFSETQ in the germline V gene. This CDR3 has 16 amino acids. Between the trimmed V and J ends, which lost 2 bases and 6 bases, there was a span of 19 bases. The CDR3 sequence: CASSFPSDSRIDTQYF. DNA for the CDR3: TGCGCCAGCAGCTTCCCTAGCGACTCCCGAATTGATACGCAGTATTTT. The complete variable domain, with remaining parts taken from reference TRBV5-1 and TRBJ2-3, reads KAGVTQTPRYLIKTRGQQVTLSCSPISGHRSVSWYQQTPGQGLQFLFEYFSETQRNKGNFPGRFSGRQFSNSRSEMNVSTLELGDSALYLCASSFPSDSRIDTQYFGPGTRLTVL.

This clonotype has a count of ten or more. The CDR3, as DNA: TGTGCCAGCAGCTTGGGGCAGGTTAACACCGGGGAGCTGTTTTTT. It specifies CASSLGQVNTGELFF. The chain carries TRBV5-6 and TRBJ2-2; no firm D call. The CDR3 runs to 15 residues. Germline CDR1 is SGHDT and CDR2 is YYEEEE. Trimming stripped 0 bases from V and 2 bases from J, with 8 bases between.

This clonotype has more than one count but fewer than ten. The chain uses TRBV6-5 and TRBJ2-3; the match to TRBD1 covers 7 bases. The CDR3 covers 14 residues. V trimming: 0 bases; J trimming: 7 bases; junction bases outside the gene matches: 4. From germline, CDR1 is MNHEY and CDR2 SVGAGI. CDR3 amino acids: CASSYSRTGHTQYF. CDR3 DNA: TGTGCCAGCAGTTACTCTCGGACAGGTCATACGCAGTATTTT.

This clonotype has at least ten counts. The chain links TRBV6-1 to TRBJ1-1, with TRBD1 matching over 8 bases. Germline trimming cut 5 bases from V and 0 bases from J; bases unmatched to any gene: 2. Germline lookup yields CDR1 MNHNS and CDR2 SASEGT. The CDR3 totals 14 residues. CDR3: CASSPRGLNTEAFF. The CDR3 nucleotides are TGTGCCAGCAGTCCCAGGGGGCTGAACACTGAAGCTTTCTTT.

In this sample, this clonotype turned up many times. CDR3: CASSQELGLAGYEQYF. The CDR3 coding sequence is TGTGCCAGCAGCCAAGAATTGGGACTAGCTGGCTACGAGCAGTACTTC. V gene TRBV4-2 combines with J gene TRBJ2-7; 9 bases are shared with TRBD2. The CDR3 is 16 amino acids. With V trimmed by 0 bases and J by 3 bases, 6 bases remained unmatched. Germline V gene sequence: CDR1 LGHNA, CDR2 YNFKEQ.

There are many counts of this clonotype. DNA of the CDR3: TGCAGTGCTAGTGTCATCCGGAACACTGAAGCTTTCTTT. This codes for CSASVIRNTEAFF. The chain combines TRBV20-1 with TRBJ1-1; no reliable D call. This CDR3 has 13 residues. CDR1 and CDR2 from the germline V gene are DFQATT and SNEGSKA (reference sequence). Trimming shortened V by 3 bases and J by 1 base, and 9 bases separated the two germline ends.

Ten or more counts support this clonotype. The chain uses TRBV20-1 and TRBJ2-7, with TRBD2 matching 15 bases. Germline values: CDR1 DFQATT, CDR2 SNEGSKA (reference sequence). Losses at the gene ends were 3 bases for V and 0 bases for J; bases not matched to a gene: 6. CDR3 length equals 17 residues. The CDR3 nucleotides read TGCAGTGCTAGCTCGGGACTAGCGGGGGGTAGCTCCTACGAGCAGTACTTC. It codes for CSASSGLAGGSSYEQYF.

This clonotype was observed many times. The chain couples TRBV19 to TRBJ1-5; 8 bases fit TRBD1. V shed 7 bases, J shed 2 bases, and the junction held 16 bases outside the gene matches. This CDR3 spans 18 amino acids. Germline-derived CDR1 and CDR2 are LNHDA and SQIVND (reference sequence). CDR3: CASTSPRGQSLRNQPQHF. The CDR3 coding sequence is TGTGCCAGTACATCCCCCAGGGGGCAAAGCCTCCGCAATCAGCCCCAGCATTTT.

There are many counts of this clonotype. The rearrangement links TRBV7-9 to TRBJ2-3, with TRBD2 identical over 9 bases. Trimming removed 3 bases from V and 0 bases from J; junction bases left unmatched: 1. This CDR3 has 15 amino acids. Germline CDR1 is SEHNR and CDR2 is FQNEAQ (reference sequence). CDR3 coding DNA: TGTGCCAGCAGCTTTAGCGGGGGAAGCACAGATACGCAGTATTTT. Its protein is CASSFSGGSTDTQYF.

Only a few counts were recorded for this clonotype. This rearrangement joins TRBV7-3 to TRBJ1-6, with D tentatively TRBD1 (6 bases). This CDR3 region has 15 residues. Between the trimmed V and J ends, which lost 2 bases and 6 bases, there was a span of 11 bases. The germline CDR1 and CDR2 sequences are SGHTA and FQGTGA. The CDR3 sequence: CASSLDRMGNSPLHF. DNA of the CDR3: TGTGCCAGCAGCTTAGACAGGATGGGTAATTCACCCCTCCACTTT.

This clonotype was counted many times. This chain uses TRBV5-5 with TRBJ2-5, with D perhaps given as TRBD1 or TRBD2 (5 bases each). V was trimmed by 3 bases and J by 5 bases, leaving 17 bases between them. The germline V gene has CDR1 SGHKS and CDR2 YYEKEE (reference sequence). This CDR3 has 15 residues. CDR3 sequence reads: CASSWGTLPQETQYF. For the CDR3, the DNA is TGTGCCAGCAGCTGGGGGACCCTACCCCAGGAGACCCAGTACTTC.

This clonotype was counted a few times. The V call is TRBV20-1, the J call TRBJ2-3, with 15 bases matching TRBD2. The V and J ends lost 3 bases and 4 bases, in that order; junction bases with no gene match: 14. The CDR3 is 19 residues long. Germline-derived CDR1 and CDR2 are DFQATT and SNEGSKA (reference sequence). The CDR3 bases are TGCAGTGCTAGTTATACCGGACTAGCGGGGGGGCCTAGGTCAGATACGCAGTATTTT. It translates to CSASYTGLAGGPRSDTQYF.

In its sample, this clonotype was seen a few times. The chain has TRBV5-1 and TRBJ1-1; D gene uncertain. Germline V lookup: CDR1 SGHRS, CDR2 YFSETQ. This CDR3 spans 15 amino acids. The V gene lost 0 bases and the J gene lost 0 bases, with 9 bases spanning the gap. The CDR3 nucleotides are TGCGCCAGCAGCTTGGATCTAGGGCTGAACACTGAAGCTTTCTTT. This codes for CASSLDLGLNTEAFF.

The genes are TRBV19 and TRBJ1-1, with 7 bases identical to TRBD1. The junction had 9 bases not matched to a gene; V was cut back by 11 bases and J by 3 bases. The CDR3 runs to 13 residues. Germline V gene sequence: CDR1 LNHDA, CDR2 SQIVND (reference sequence). In DNA, the CDR3 is TGTGCCTCCACGAGTGGACAGGACACTGAAGCTTTCTTT. Residues: CASTSGQDTEAFF.

The genes are TRBV9 and TRBJ2-3; tentatively, D is TRBD1 (5 bases). The CDR3 length is 15 residues. Germline V gene data show CDR1 as SGDLS and CDR2 as YYNGEE. Deletions cut 0 bases from V and 5 bases from J, with 13 bases between. The CDR3 DNA sequence: TGTGCCAGCAGCGTAGGATGGGGCGTACAAGATACGCAGTATTTT. This codes for CASSVGWGVQDTQYF.

V and J are TRBV14 and TRBJ2-7, with TRBD1 identical over 9 bases. CDR1 is SGHDN and CDR2 is FVKESK in the germline V gene. The CDR3 consists of 18 residues. V was pared by 0 bases and J by 8 bases, with 17 bases of the junction left unmatched. The CDR3 DNA reads TGTGCCAGCAGCCAAGAAGGAGACAGGGGGAGCAAAGATCGCCAGCAGTACTTC. Translating it yields CASSQEGDRGSKDRQQYF.

V and J are TRBV7-3 and TRBJ2-3; 12 bases are shared with TRBD1. CDR3 length equals 16 residues. Trimming at V came to 1 base and at J to 6 bases, leaving 5 bases not matched to a gene. Germline V gene data show CDR1 as SGHTA and CDR2 as FQGTGA. The CDR3: CASSLRGTGGSDTQYF. In DNA form, the CDR3 reads TGTGCCAGCAGCTTAAGGGGGACAGGGGGCTCGGATACGCAGTATTTT. The whole variable domain, remainder taken from reference TRBV7-3 and TRBJ2-3, is GAGVSQTPSNKVTEKGKYVELRCDPISGHTALYWYRQSLGQGPEFLIYFQGTGAADDSGLPNDRFFAVRPEGSVSTLKIQRTERGDSAVYLCASSLRGTGGSDTQYFGPGTRLTVL.

Many counts were recorded for this clonotype. The rearrangement uses TRBV7-8 and TRBJ1-1; D might be TRBD1 (5 bases). Germline V gives CDR1 SGHVS, CDR2 FQNEAQ. This CDR3 contains 14 residues. With 1 base removed from V and 0 bases from J, the gap between germline ends came to 6 bases. The CDR3 DNA reads as TGTGCCAGCAGCTTAGAAGGGGTGAACACTGAAGCTTTCTTT. Translating gives CASSLEGVNTEAFF.

At least ten counts were recorded for this clonotype. This chain connects TRBV5-6 to TRBJ2-2; D possibly corresponds to TRBD1 (6 bases). V was cut by 6 bases and J by 0 bases, with 15 bases left in between. The CDR3 spans 16 residues. Germline CDR1 is SGHDT and CDR2 is YYEEEE. In nucleotides, the CDR3 is TGTGCCAGCACCGAACAGGGTCGGACGAACACCGGGGAGCTGTTTTTT. Protein sequence: CASTEQGRTNTGELFF. The entire variable domain, with the rest obtained from reference TRBV5-6 and TRBJ2-2, is as follows: DAGVTQSPTHLIKTRGQQVTLRCSPKSGHDTVSWYQQALGQGPQFIFQYYEEEERQRGNFPDRFSGHQFPNYSSELNVNALLLGDSALYLCASTEQGRTNTGELFFGEGSRLTVL.

This clonotype appeared many times. The genes are TRBV7-9 and TRBJ1-1, with TRBD1 as a possible D gene (5 bases). The CDR3 consists of 14 residues. The germline CDR1 and CDR2 sequences are SEHNR and FQNEAQ (reference sequence). Trimming cost V 4 bases and J 1 base, with 10 bases left between them. In nucleotides, the CDR3 is TGTGCCAGCAGCTCTTCCACAGGGAACACTGAAGCTTTCTTT. Translated, it gives CASSSSTGNTEAFF.

V usage is TRBV29-1 and J usage is TRBJ1-2; TRBD1 might be the D (5 bases). The CDR3 covers 15 residues. Germline assignment: CDR1 SQVTM and CDR2 ANQGSEA. Trimming left V 4 bases short and J 2 bases short, with 17 bases between. The CDR3 region is CSVGGGRQLNYGYTF. The CDR3, as DNA: TGCAGCGTTGGGGGGGGTCGGCAGCTAAACTATGGCTACACCTTC.

CDR3 bases: TGTGCCAGCAGCTTAACTAGCGGGACACTGGCCTCCTACGAGCAGTACTTC. Its translation is CASSLTSGTLASYEQYF. This chain links TRBV7-2 with TRBJ2-7; 10 bases map to TRBD2. Per the germline V gene, CDR1 is SGHTA and CDR2 is FQGNSA. J lost 0 bases, V lost 2 bases, and 7 bases had no gene match. There are 17 residues in the CDR3.

This clonotype was counted ten times or more. The rearrangement links TRBV9 to TRBJ1-1; D is undetermined. Trimming cost V 4 bases and J 5 bases, with 6 bases left between them. The germline V gene has CDR1 SGDLS and CDR2 YYNGEE. The CDR3 contains 11 residues. The CDR3 nucleotides are TGTGCCAGCAGCCGTGGGACTGAAGCTTTCTTT. Translated: CASSRGTEAFF.

The chain uses TRBV24-1 and TRBJ2-7; D is undetermined. V was cut by 10 bases and J by 3 bases, with 12 bases left in between. Germline V gene data show CDR1 as KGHDR and CDR2 as SFDVKD. The CDR3 spans 12 residues. CDR3 coding DNA: TGTGCCACTACGCTCAGAAACTACGAGCAGTACTTC. Translated, it gives CATTLRNYEQYF.